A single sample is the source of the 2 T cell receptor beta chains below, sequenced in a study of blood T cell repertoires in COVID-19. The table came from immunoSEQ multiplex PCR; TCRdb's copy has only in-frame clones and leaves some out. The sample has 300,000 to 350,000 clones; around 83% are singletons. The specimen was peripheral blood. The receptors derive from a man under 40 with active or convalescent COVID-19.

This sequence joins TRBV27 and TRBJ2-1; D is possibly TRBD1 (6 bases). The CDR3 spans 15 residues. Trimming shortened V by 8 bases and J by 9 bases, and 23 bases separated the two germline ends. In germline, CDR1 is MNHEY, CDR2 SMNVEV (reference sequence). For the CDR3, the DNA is TGTGCCAGCCAATCCGGGACATTTACCACCACTGAGCAGTTCTTC. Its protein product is CASQSGTFTTTEQFF.

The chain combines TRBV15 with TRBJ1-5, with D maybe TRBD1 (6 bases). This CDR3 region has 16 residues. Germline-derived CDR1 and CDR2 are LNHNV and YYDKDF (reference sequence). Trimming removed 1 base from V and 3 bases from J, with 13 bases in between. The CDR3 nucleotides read TGTGCCACCAGCAGAGTGGGGGCCCTGAACAATCAGCCCCAGCATTTT. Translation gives CATSRVGALNNQPQHF.